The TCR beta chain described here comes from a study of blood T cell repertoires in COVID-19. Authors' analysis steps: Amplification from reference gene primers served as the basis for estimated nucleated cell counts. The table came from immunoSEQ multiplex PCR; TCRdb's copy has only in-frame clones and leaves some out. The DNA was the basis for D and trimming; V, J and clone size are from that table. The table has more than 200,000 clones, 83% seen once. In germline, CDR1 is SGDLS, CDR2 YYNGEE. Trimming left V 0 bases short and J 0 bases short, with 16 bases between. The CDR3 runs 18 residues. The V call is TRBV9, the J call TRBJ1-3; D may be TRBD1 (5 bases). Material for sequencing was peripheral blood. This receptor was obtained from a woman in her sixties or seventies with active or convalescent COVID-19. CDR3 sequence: CASSVAGGIGLSGNTIYF. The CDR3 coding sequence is TGTGCCAGCAGCGTAGCTGGGGGGATCGGGCTCTCTGGAAACACCATATATTTT.